The source of this T cell receptor (beta chain) is a study of cytomegalovirus exposure and HLA in healthy donors (dated by TCRdb to 2017 to 2019). Turning to the overall study: An earlier analysis of several hundred of the donors reported around 280 Gb of sequence data and 117 million unique TCR beta sequences obtained from around 190 million T cells. An early release that covered fewer than 800 HLA-typed donors contained around 300 gigabases of sequencing data and around 80 million unique TCR sequences. The genetic ancestry cluster associated with self-reported Caucasian donors included 81% of the roughly 400 genotyped donors. The study aimed to test whether cataloging public T cell receptors could reveal signatures of past pathogen exposure. The T cell repertoires of 550 to 850 subjects were profiled by immunosequencing and related to cytomegalovirus serostatus. Along with the approximately 670-subject first cohort, a separate validation cohort of over a hundred different subjects was used. High-throughput TCR immunosequencing, statistical association of individual TCRs with disease status, and machine learning were combined to predict cytomegalovirus infection status. A later analysis re-examined previously published TCR beta repertoires from 500 to 700 donors and added high-resolution HLA genotyping to investigate patterns of TCR occurrence. The later analysis used no new phenotypic data to find candidate immune exposures, relying instead on TCR beta sequences and their occurrence across donors. To decide whether each TCR beta V gene segment behaved as functional or pseudogenic, an earlier analysis of some 540 of the donors relied on high-throughput TCR beta sequencing. Donor age, sex, ethnicity and CMV serostatus were collected together with the repertoire data. In a later genetic analysis, genome-wide SNP genotypes for about 55% of the roughly 670 donors were used, and that subset was treated as a discovery cohort. Every discovery cohort repertoire had been produced on one sequencing platform. Class I and class II HLA loci were covered by the typing at four-digit resolution. Typing coverage differed by locus: A, B, C, DRB1 and DQB1 were typed in about 629-640 donors, DQA1 in 522, DPA1 in some 570, and DPB1 in roughly 450. Four or five DR-DQ haplotypes were handled as single units for association and clustering because linkage in the cohort was strong. Among 300 to 500 genotyped donors of the cohort, an average of approximately 220,000 unique TCR beta nucleotide sequences was sequenced per donor, of which roughly 18% were non-productive.

Library creation used the immunoSEQ multiplex PCR assay. For the multiplex PCR, a mixture combining 60 forward primers for TCR Vbeta segments and 13 reverse primers for TCR Jbeta segments was used. Amplification of the CDR3 region of rearranged TCR beta genes was performed with a multiplex PCR assay on genomic DNA. On the Illumina HiSeq System, the amplified TCR beta libraries were sequenced as 87-base-pair reads. From the authors' description of their analysis: Across the 640 or so repertoires, a later analysis counted 80 million or so unique TCR beta chains, roughly 11 million of which were shared by at least two donors. Raw reads were error-corrected and collapsed into unique sequences by a nearest-neighbor algorithm in which closely related sequences were merged to remove PCR and sequencing errors. Alignment of CDR3 sequences to IMGT reference sequences was used to assign V, D and J gene segments. Each retained sequence needed at least a six-nucleotide match to both a V gene segment and a J gene segment. Rearrangements were classified as productive when the CDR3 lacked stop codons and remained in frame with V and J, and all other rearrangements were classified as non-productive. CDR3 was defined according to IMGT convention as the region running from the second conserved V-encoded cysteine to the conserved J-encoded phenylalanine. Sequences without an unambiguous match to a single V gene segment were excluded from the earlier analysis of a few hundred of the donors. In an earlier analysis of almost 600 of the donors, a V segment was called functional when productive rearrangements were above 56.7%, and segregating when the standard deviation between donors exceeded 5%. To diagnose cytomegalovirus status from the catalog of TCR beta chain sequences, a statistical classification framework was built. In a later analysis, V and J genes were assigned by comparing TCR nucleotide sequences against IMGT/GENE-DB human TR gene sequences. Using the TCRdist pipeline, a later analysis assigned CDR3 sequences along with most-parsimonious VDJ recombination scenarios. In a later analysis, every TCR beta chain was defined by the combination of its CDR3 amino acid sequence and its V-gene family, and reads without a unique V-gene family were dropped. In a later analysis, 450 to 600 highly shared, low-generation-probability nucleotide sequences were removed to address suspected cross-contamination and a sequencing artifact. For each public chain, a later analysis derived a clonal expansion index from normalized ranks of inferred template counts within each repertoire. Generation probabilities in a later analysis came from a VDJ recombination model fitted to out-of-frame rearrangements, and those results were checked against IGoR. In a later analysis, TCR-TCR, TCR-HLA and TCR-CMV co-occurrence was scored with hypergeometric tests, and a repertoire-size bias correction was applied to TCR pairs. In a later analysis, false discovery rates were estimated by permuting HLA or CMV assignments 20 times. In a later analysis, co-occurring TCRs were grouped using DBSCAN, with TCRdist sequence similarity added in when clustering inside HLA-allele-positive subsets. Repertoires with fewer than 30,000 or more than 120,000 public chains were left out of co-occurrence clustering, as were a handful of repertoires with anomalous nucleotide sharing. The table was pulled from immuneACCESS by TCRdb, which kept in-frame rearrangements only. Such tables lose some clones; where checked, under half of the loss comes from unresolved V genes, and the rest has no known cause. V and J calls plus clone size are reproduced from that table; the DNA served to infer D and trimming. The table for this sample lists approximately 100,000 clones; 70% to 85% of them were counted only once. About 3% of the sample lies in the top ten.

At the junction V is shortened by 3 bases and J by 9 bases; bases outside the gene matches: 5. Measured from the cysteine to the phenylalanine, the CDR3 is 14 residues long. The entry retains the CDR3 DNA only, 42 bases that are in frame from base 1. For CDR1 and CDR2, the germline V gene lists ENHRY and SYGVKD. The cohort was made up of under 800 healthy bone marrow donors. At the time of sampling, every cohort member was nominally healthy, though immune exposures that went unrecorded were likely present. The donor was CMV seronegative and belonged to the group of 350 or so seronegative cohort members. Each donor provided a peripheral blood sample, and peripheral blood mononuclear cells were used for TCR beta sequencing. Genomic DNA extraction from the blood cell samples was performed with the Qiagen DNeasy Blood Extraction Kit. Note on this clone: Its antigen specificity is not known. Base qualities are not provided; no much larger clone lies one nucleotide away.

Study-level results and caveats: Strong co-occurrence of HLA alleles, especially DR and DQ, made assigning TCR associations to individual alleles difficult. The study listed 150 to 200 TCR beta chains as associated with cytomegalovirus. In a later genetic analysis, a missense DCLRE1C variant was associated with V-gene and J-gene trimming of TCR beta chains, and the association was replicated in an independent cohort. A group of highly shared sequence variants was considered likely to be a technical artifact of the sequencing pipeline. In a later analysis, HLA-associated TCR beta chains showed more clonal expansion and lower generation probabilities than non-associated chains that were equally common. It was suggested by the authors that the approach could potentially be generalized to other disease states and immunological phenotypes. The classifier was reported to diagnose cytomegalovirus status with high specificity and sensitivity in both the original cohort and the validation cohort. In this cohort, only TCR beta chains were sequenced, and detectable features were limited by the absence of alpha or paired-chain data. Because HLA typing was missing for some donors at each locus, association tests included only the typed subset. A further reported finding was that TCR beta sequences accurately predicted the HLA-A and HLA-B alleles for most subjects in the first cohort. In a later analysis, most CMV-associated TCR beta chains were found to appear HLA-restricted, with HLA associations seemingly driven largely by CMV exposure. Correlated functional status among segregating V segments might reflect linkage disequilibrium, but an unknown experimental factor could not be ruled out. In a later analysis, the rate of TCR association differed among HLA loci, with DRB1 alleles having the most associated TCRs and HLA-C alleles having the fewest. Because counts were too low, roughly 18 rarely observed V segments, including chromosome 9 orphons, were left out of the earlier analysis of approximately 580 of the donors. Most TCR sequences were observed very rarely across donors, whereas some public TCRs were present in many individuals. A later genetic analysis reported fewer N-insertions in productive TCRs among donors in an Asian-associated ancestry cluster than the roughly 620-donor mean. Some IMGT-functional V segments, including TRBV6-2 and TRBV6-3, could not be distinguished by the 87-base-pair reads and were therefore excluded. A few of the identified cytomegalovirus-associated TCR beta chains were confirmed in vitro to be specific for cytomegalovirus antigens. Sequencing depth was assumed to be roughly uniform across donors in the presence/absence analyses, though that assumption may not hold. In a later analysis, several top co-occurrence clusters were reported to appear linked to parvovirus B19, influenza, CMV and Epstein-Barr virus. Specific HLA alleles were associated with 15,000 to 20,000 TCR beta sequences at a false discovery rate of 0.05 in a later analysis. CMV serostatus was the only immune exposure information available for the cohort. Broadly in line with IMGT annotations, most TCR beta V segments showed up in productive rearrangements about 87% or about 30% of the time in an earlier analysis of approximately 640 of the donors.

Material for sequencing was PBMCs. The TCR comes from a woman aged 40 to 50 in good health and CMV-seronegative. The rearrangement combines TRBV10-3 with TRBJ2-1; 10 junctional bases match TRBD2. The CDR3 protein is CAISEGSGRVEQFF. The bases are TGTGCCATCAGTGAAGGCAGCGGGAGGGTTGAGCAGTTCTTC.